The subject of this entry is one TCR beta chain. Its target is unknown. The sample comes from a study of cytomegalovirus exposure and HLA in healthy donors. The method was immunoSEQ multiplex PCR; TCRdb's version includes in-frame clones alone and lacks a portion of them. The sample lists 190,000 or so clones, 84% seen once, with approximately 3% in the top ten. The donors were in the approximately 130-subject validation cohort; that cohort was separate from the approximately 670-subject first cohort. General observations from the study: Cytomegalovirus association was assigned to about 150 TCR beta chains. For cytomegalovirus status, the classifier reportedly gave diagnoses with high specificity and sensitivity.

Material for sequencing was PBMCs. The source of this sequence is a woman between 18 and 29 years old in good health and CMV-seropositive.

CDR3 in DNA: TGTGCCAGCACCCCCTTGACAGGGGTCTACGAGCAGTACTTC. Protein sequence: CASTPLTGVYEQYF. The chain joins TRBV7-2 to TRBJ2-7, with 8 bases fitting TRBD1. The CDR3 runs 14 residues. Germline V gene data show CDR1 as SGHTA and CDR2 as FQGNSA. V dropped 7 bases and J dropped 3; count of bases not matched to a gene: 8.